This TCR beta chain was sequenced during a study of T cell responses to AZD1222 COVID-19 vaccine. Regarding the study as a whole: Regions 160-218 and 743-854 held dominance among vaccine-associated CD4 TCRs, which spanned spike. The repertoires were collected only after the peak T cell response.

TCRdb keeps only in-frame clones here, not all; method: immunoSEQ multiplex PCR. The top ten hold about 15% of the sample, which has about 56,000 clones, 80% to 90% seen once. As regards this clone: What it recognizes is unknown.

Germline V gene lookup returns CDR1 SEHNR and CDR2 FQNEAQ (reference sequence). This CDR3 contains 13 residues. V shed 7 bases and J shed 9 bases, with 18 bases lying between them. This TCR was recovered from an adult in good health. This sequence joins TRBV7-9 and TRBJ1-2, with a tentative D call TRBD1 (6 bases). The sequences come from peripheral blood, collected on day 0 of AZD1222 vaccination. The DNA for the CDR3 is TGTGCCAGCAACCCACCAGGGGAAAGGAGCTACACCTTC. The encoded protein is CASNPPGERSYTF.